The source of this T cell receptor beta chain is a study of blood T cell repertoires in COVID-19 (dated by TCRdb to 2018 to 2021). At the level of the whole study: The collaborator samples originated in the United States, Italy and Spain and spanned the acute and convalescent phases of COVID-19. The prospective study material was composed of cDNA or gDNA derived from T cells, B-cell-depleted T cells, or PBMCs. Deeply sampled blood TCRbeta repertoires from subjects exposed to, actively infected with, or recovered from COVID-19 were included in the dataset. The repertoires were made available in a free public database intended to serve as a resource for research on the immune response to SARS-CoV-2. The samples were drawn from two sources: the first 160 participants of the ongoing ImmuneRACE study, and 1,254 subjects contributed by 6 global collaborators. Nearly every sample came with metadata listing a de-identified subject ID, COVID-19 status, age in years and sex. HLA class I and class II types, where available, came from metadata supplied by the sample provider rather than from assay-based typing.

TCRbeta CDR3 regions were amplified from genomic DNA by means of the immunoSEQ Assay, a bias-controlled multiplex PCR. On the study's bioinformatics: The number of nucleated cells in each sample was estimated from the amplification of reference gene primers within the assay. To quantify the absolute abundance of each unique TCRbeta CDR3 rearrangement, sequence reads were collapsed and filtered. For each sample, productive Simpson clonality was calculated by taking the square root of Simpson's diversity index across productive rearrangements. In its TCRdb copy, this immuneACCESS table keeps in-frame sequences only and misses some clones. Where compared with another copy, unresolved V genes explain less than half of these, and the others have no known cause. The DNA was the basis for D and trimming; V, J and clone size are from that table. For this sample the table gives 90,000 to 150,000 clones, of which approximately 80% were detected only once. About 9.4% of the sample is in the top ten clones.

A note on this clone: Its antigen is currently not known. No much larger clone is present one base from it, and per-base qualities are unavailable.

What the research found in general, with its limitations: The amount of clinical and demographic metadata varied by source and participant and was provided uncurated.

CDR1 and CDR2, looked up from the germline V gene, are LGHNA and YNFKEQ. The CDR3 spans 16 residues, from the cysteine through the phenylalanine. Only CDR3 DNA remains: 48 bases, in frame from the first base. Trimming accounts for 1 base at V and 4 bases at J, while the number of junction bases matched to no gene is 4. Whole blood was collected in K2EDTA tubes by collaborating institutions according to the institutions' own protocols. For TCRbeta analysis, collaborators shipped samples as frozen whole blood, isolated PBMCs, or DNA extracted from either of those sample types. This TCR came from a human donor in a cohort sampled during active COVID-19. The sequence is built from TRBV4-2 and TRBJ1-1, with TRBD1 identical over 12 junction bases. Sequencing was performed on peripheral blood. This receptor has the CDR3 CASSQAGTGGRTEAFF. The DNA is TGTGCCAGCAGCCAAGCCGGGACAGGGGGCCGCACTGAAGCTTTCTTT.